This T cell receptor beta chain comes out of a study of T cell responses to AZD1222 COVID-19 vaccine (dated by TCRdb to about 2021). For context, the study as a whole: AZD1222 recipients with second doses at about 4 weeks or about 12 weeks were pooled, because spike-specific TCR depth and breadth did not differ between schedules. Trial participants were enrolled by age into 18-55, 56-69 and 70-plus year subgroups, with roughly 150, 30 and 60 TCR-sequenced participants respectively. A total of about 240 trial participants underwent TCR sequencing, of whom some 210 received two doses of AZD1222 and about 25 received two doses of the MenACWY control vaccine.

As to this clone: There is no known antigen for this receptor. The record has no base qualities; no much larger clone is one base away.

Read against the paper, the sample's time point label means: baseline before first vaccination. The vaccinee samples were drawn from two UK trials, COV001 and COV002, one of which was a single-blind randomized controlled phase 2/3 trial testing AZD1222 (ChAdOx1 nCoV-19) in healthy adults. Trial participant PBMC samples were collected at day 0 and day 28 after the second dose for TCRbeta chain sequencing. The CDR3 regions of human TCRbeta chains were analyzed by immunosequencing. The authors processed their data as follows. TCRs in the repertoires were matched against a reference library of SARS-CoV-2-specific TCRs that had been generated with the MIRA antigen-specificity platform. Breadth was defined as the fraction of unique TCRs that were SARS-CoV-2-associated. Depth was defined as the fraction of total T cells that were SARS-CoV-2-associated. Using the MIRA data, each spike-specific TCR was mapped to the spike region that the TCR reacts to and placed in a CD4 or CD8 class. Log10-transformed breadth and depth values were compared by one-way ANOVA with Sidak's multiple comparisons tests. Not all clones reach the TCRdb copy of this immuneACCESS table, which keeps in-frame sequences only. Checked studies attribute under half of the gap to unresolved V genes and leave the rest unexplained. V and J calls and clone size are as listed in that table; D and trimming were resolved from the DNA. Across this sample there are some 40,000 clones, with 60% to 85% seen only once. The top ten clones comprise about 3.7% of the sample.

On the study overall, not on this receptor specifically: Because no samples from the day 14 peak response were available, repertoires could be characterized only after the peak T cell response. Participants were mostly white British, with more females than males. The authors suggested clonal diversity may have been underestimated. Vaccine-associated CD4 TCRs spanned the whole spike protein, with dominant responses in regions 160-218 and 743-854. Reportedly, close to half of the unique spike-specific TCRs recognized epitopes lying outside the regions that are mutated in the B.1.351 and B.1.1.7 variants. Only five or six AZD1222 recipients were SARS-CoV-2 seropositive at baseline, limiting conclusions about previously exposed vaccinees. The 56-69-year group was small, and its depth increase did not reach significance, likely because of low power. After two AZD1222 doses, spike-specific TCR breadth and depth were significantly higher than at day 0 and than in MenACWY recipients.

The germline V gene (reference sequence) provides CDR1 LGHDT and CDR2 YNNKEL. The CDR3 runs 18 residues from the cysteine to the phenylalanine. Only the CDR3 DNA is retained, 54 bases long and in frame from the first base. Trimming leaves V shorter by 1 base and J shorter by 4 bases, with the junction holding 4 bases beyond the gene matches. The sequence was collected from an adult in good health. The sequenced sample was peripheral blood, obtained on day 0 of AZD1222 vaccination. This sequence uses TRBV3-1 (or the pseudogene TRBV3-2) and TRBJ2-2; 15 of the junction bases match TRBD2. The DNA sequence reads TGTGCCAGCAGCCAAGCGGGACTAGCGGGGGGAGGCACCGGGGAGCTGTTTTTT. Its protein product is CASSQAGLAGGGTGELFF.